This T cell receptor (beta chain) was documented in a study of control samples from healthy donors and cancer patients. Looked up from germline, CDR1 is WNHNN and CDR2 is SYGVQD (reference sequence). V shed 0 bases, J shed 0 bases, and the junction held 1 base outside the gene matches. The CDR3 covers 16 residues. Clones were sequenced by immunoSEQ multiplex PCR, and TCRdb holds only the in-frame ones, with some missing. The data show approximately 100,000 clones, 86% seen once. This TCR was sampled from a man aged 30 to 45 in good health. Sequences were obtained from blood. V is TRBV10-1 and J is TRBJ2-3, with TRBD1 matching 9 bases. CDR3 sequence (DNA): TGCGCCAGCAGTGAGTCTGGGACAGGGAGCACAGATACGCAGTATTTT. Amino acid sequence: CASSESGTGSTDTQYF.